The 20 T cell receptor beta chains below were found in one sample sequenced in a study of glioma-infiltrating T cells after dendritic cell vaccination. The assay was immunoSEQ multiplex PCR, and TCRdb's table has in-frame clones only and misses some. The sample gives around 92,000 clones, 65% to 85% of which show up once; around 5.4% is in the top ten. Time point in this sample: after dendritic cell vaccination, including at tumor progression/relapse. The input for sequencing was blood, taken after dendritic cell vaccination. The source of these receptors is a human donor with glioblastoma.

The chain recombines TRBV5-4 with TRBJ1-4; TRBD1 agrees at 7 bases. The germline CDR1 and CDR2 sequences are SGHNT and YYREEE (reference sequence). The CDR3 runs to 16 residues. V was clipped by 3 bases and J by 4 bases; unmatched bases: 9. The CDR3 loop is CASSSGGQANNEKLFF. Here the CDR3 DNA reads TGTGCCAGCAGCTCGGGTGGACAGGCAAATAATGAAAAACTGTTTTTT. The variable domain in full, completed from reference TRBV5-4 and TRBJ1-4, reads ETGVTQSPTHLIKTRGQQVTLRCSSQSGHNTVSWYQQALGQGPQFIFQYYREEENGRGNFPPRFSGLQFPNYSSELNVNALELDDSALYLCASSSGGQANNEKLFFGSGTQLSVL.

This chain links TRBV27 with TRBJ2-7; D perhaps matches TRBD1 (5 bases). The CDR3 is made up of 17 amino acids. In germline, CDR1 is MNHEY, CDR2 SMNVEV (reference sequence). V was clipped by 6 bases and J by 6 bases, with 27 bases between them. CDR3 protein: CASSPLQGRMTSGEQYF. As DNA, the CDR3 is TGTGCCAGCAGCCCCCTTCAGGGTAGGATGACGTCCGGCGAGCAGTACTTC.

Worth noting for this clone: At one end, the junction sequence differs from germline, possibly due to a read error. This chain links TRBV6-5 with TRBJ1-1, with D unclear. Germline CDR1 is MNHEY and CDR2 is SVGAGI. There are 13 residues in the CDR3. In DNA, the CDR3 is TGTGCCAGCAGTTACTCGTCGGGAATGGAGGGTTTTTTT. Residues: CASSYSSGMEGFF.

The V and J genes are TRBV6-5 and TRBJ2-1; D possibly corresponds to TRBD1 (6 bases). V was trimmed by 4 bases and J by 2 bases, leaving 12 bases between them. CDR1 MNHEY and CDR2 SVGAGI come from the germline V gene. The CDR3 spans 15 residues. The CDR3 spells CASSSPGDAYNEQFF. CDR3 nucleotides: TGTGCCAGCAGTTCCCCAGGGGATGCCTACAATGAGCAGTTCTTC.

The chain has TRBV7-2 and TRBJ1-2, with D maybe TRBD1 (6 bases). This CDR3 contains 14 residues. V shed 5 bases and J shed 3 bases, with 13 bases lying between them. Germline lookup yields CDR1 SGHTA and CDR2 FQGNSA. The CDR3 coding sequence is TGTGCCAGCAGCAAAGTCTCAGGGGACTATGGCTACACCTTC. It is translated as CASSKVSGDYGYTF.

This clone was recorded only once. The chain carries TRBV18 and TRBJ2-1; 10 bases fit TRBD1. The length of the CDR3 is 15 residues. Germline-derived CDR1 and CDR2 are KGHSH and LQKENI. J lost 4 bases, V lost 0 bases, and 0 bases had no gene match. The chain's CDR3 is CASSPPGQGYNEQFF. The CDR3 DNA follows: TGTGCCAGCTCACCACCGGGACAGGGGTACAATGAGCAGTTCTTC.

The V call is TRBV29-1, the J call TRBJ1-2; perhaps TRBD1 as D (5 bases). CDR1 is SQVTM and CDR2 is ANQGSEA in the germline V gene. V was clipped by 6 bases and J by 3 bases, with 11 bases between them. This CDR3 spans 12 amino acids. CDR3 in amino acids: CSVPGRDYGYTF. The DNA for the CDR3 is TGCAGCGTCCCTGGCAGGGACTATGGCTACACCTTC.

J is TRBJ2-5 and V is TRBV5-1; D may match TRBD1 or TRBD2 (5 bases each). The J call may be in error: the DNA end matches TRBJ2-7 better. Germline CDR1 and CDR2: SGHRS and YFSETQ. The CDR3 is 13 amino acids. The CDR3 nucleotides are TGCGCCAGCAGTAAAACTAGGGGACACGAGCAGTACTTC. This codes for CASSKTRGHEQYF.

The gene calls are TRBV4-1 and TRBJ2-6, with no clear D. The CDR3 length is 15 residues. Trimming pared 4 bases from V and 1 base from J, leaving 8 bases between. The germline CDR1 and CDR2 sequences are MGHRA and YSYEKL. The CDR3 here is CASSRYLSGANVLTF. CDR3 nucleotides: TGCGCCAGCAGCCGGTACCTATCTGGGGCCAACGTCCTGACTTTC.

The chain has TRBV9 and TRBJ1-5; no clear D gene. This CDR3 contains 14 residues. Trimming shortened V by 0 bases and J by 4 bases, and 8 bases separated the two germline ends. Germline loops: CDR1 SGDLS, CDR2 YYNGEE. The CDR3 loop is CASSVGQVNQPQHF. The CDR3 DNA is TGTGCCAGCAGCGTAGGGCAGGTTAATCAGCCCCAGCATTTT.

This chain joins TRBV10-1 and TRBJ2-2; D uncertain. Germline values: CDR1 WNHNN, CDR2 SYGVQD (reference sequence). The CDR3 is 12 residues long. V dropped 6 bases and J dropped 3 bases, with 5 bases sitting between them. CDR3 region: CASSSDTGELFF. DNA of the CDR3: TGCGCCAGCAGCTCGGACACCGGGGAGCTGTTTTTT.

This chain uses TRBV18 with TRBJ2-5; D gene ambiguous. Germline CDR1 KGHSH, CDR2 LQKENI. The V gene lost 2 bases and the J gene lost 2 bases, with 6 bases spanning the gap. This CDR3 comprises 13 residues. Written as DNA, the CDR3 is TGTGCCAGCTCACCAGAGACACAAGAGACCCAGTACTTC. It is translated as CASSPETQETQYF.

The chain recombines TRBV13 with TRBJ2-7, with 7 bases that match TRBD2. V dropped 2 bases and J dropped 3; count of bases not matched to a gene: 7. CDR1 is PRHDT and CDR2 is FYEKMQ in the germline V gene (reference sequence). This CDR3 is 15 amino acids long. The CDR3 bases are TGTGCCAGCAGCTTAAGGACTAGGCCTAACTACGAGCAGTACTTC. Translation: CASSLRTRPNYEQYF.

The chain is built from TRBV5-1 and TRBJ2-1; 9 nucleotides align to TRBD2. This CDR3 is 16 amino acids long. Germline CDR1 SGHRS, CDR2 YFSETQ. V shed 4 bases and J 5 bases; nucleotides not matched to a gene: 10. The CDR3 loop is CASSPVAGVTNNEQFF. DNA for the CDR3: TGCGCCAGCAGCCCTGTAGCGGGAGTGACGAACAATGAGCAGTTCTTC.

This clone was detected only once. In DNA form, the CDR3 reads TGTGCCAGCCAAAGCTCCTATGGCTACACCTTC. Translated: CASQSSYGYTF. J is TRBJ1-2 and V is TRBV9, with D uncertain. Germline-derived CDR1 and CDR2 are SGDLS and YYNGEE. V was trimmed by 7 bases and J by 4 bases, leaving 8 bases between them. The CDR3 extends over 11 amino acids.

This CDR3 reads CARASGRRNEQFF. The DNA of the CDR3 is TGTGCCAGGGCTAGCGGGAGGCGGAATGAGCAGTTCTTC. This chain uses TRBV2 with TRBJ2-1; 11 nucleotides line up with TRBD2. Losses at the gene ends were 9 bases for V and 7 bases for J; bases not matched to a gene: 5. This CDR3 spans 13 amino acids. CDR1 and CDR2 (germline): SNHLY, FYNNEI.

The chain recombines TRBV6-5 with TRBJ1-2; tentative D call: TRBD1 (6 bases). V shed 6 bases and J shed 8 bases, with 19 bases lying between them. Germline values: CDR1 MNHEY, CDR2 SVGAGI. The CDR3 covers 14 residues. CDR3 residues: CASRRGQLMKGYTF. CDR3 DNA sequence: TGTGCCAGCAGAAGAGGACAGCTTATGAAGGGCTACACCTTC.

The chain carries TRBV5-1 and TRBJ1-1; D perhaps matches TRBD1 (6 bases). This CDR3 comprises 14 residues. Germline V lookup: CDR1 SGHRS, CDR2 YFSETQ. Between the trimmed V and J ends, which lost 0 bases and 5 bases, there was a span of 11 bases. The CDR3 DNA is TGCGCCAGCAGCTTGGGACAGGTTGTGACTGAAGCTTTCTTT. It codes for CASSLGQVVTEAFF.

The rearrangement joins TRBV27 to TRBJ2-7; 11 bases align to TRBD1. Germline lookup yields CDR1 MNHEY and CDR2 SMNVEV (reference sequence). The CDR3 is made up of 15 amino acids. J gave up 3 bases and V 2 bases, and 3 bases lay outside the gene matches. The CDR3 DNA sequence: TGTGCCAGCAGTTTAATCGGGACAGGGGGCTACGAGCAGTACTTC. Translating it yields CASSLIGTGGYEQYF.

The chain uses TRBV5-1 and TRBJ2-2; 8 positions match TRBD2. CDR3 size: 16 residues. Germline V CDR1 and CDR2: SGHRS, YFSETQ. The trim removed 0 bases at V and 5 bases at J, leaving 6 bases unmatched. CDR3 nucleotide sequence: TGCGCCAGCAGCTTGGATCCGGGAGGGCGGACCGGGGAGCTGTTTTTT. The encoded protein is CASSLDPGGRTGELFF. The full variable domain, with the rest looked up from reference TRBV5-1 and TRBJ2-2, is KAGVTQTPRYLIKTRGQQVTLSCSPISGHRSVSWYQQTPGQGLQFLFEYFSETQRNKGNFPGRFSGRQFSNSRSEMNVSTLELGDSALYLCASSLDPGGRTGELFFGEGSRLTVL.